The 3 T cell receptor beta chains below come from one sample, sequenced in a study of tissue T cells after allogeneic stem cell transplantation. The protocol was immunoSEQ multiplex PCR, while the TCRdb copy is restricted to in-frame clones and leaves out a portion. The sample includes fewer than 6,500 clones, roughly 63% of them seen just once. Sequences were derived from tissue from the stomach, sampled at autopsy. The receptors come from a woman aged 18 to 49 with breast cancer.

V gene TRBV5-1 combines with J gene TRBJ2-2, with TRBD2 as a possible D gene (6 bases). Germline V gene sequence: CDR1 SGHRS, CDR2 YFSETQ. The CDR3 is 14 residues long. Trimming pared 0 bases from V and 5 bases from J, leaving 8 bases between. DNA for the CDR3: TGCGCCAGCAGCTTGGCCCTAGCGACCGGGGAGCTGTTTTTT. This codes for CASSLALATGELFF.

J is TRBJ1-5 and V is TRBV28; maybe TRBD1 (6 bases). This CDR3 is 15 amino acids long. The V gene lost 6 bases and the J gene lost 4 bases, with 16 bases spanning the gap. The germline V gene has CDR1 MDHEN and CDR2 SYDVKM. The CDR3 sequence: CASSRIGTSNQPQHF. As DNA, the CDR3 is TGTGCCAGCAGCAGGATCGGGACATCGAATCAGCCCCAGCATTTT.

This clone was seen a few times. This rearrangement joins TRBV9 to TRBJ2-5; D is ambiguous. CDR1 is SGDLS and CDR2 is YYNGEE in the germline V gene. The CDR3 covers 15 residues. Trimming took 4 bases from V and 5 from J, leaving 18 bases between them. CDR3 region: CASSPLRRPWETQYF. In nucleotides, the CDR3 is TGTGCCAGCAGCCCCTTAAGACGGCCGTGGGAGACCCAGTACTTC.